A single sample gave rise to the 12 T cell receptor beta chains below, sequenced in a study of T cell responses to AZD1222 COVID-19 vaccine. TCRdb keeps only in-frame clones here, not all; method: immunoSEQ multiplex PCR. Of over 130,000 clones in the sample, 80% to 95% were seen once. Sequenced here: peripheral blood, sampled 28 days after the second AZD1222 dose. The receptors here all came from an adult who received the AZD1222 COVID-19 vaccine.

This rearrangement joins TRBV12-5 to TRBJ1-1; 8 bases match TRBD1. The CDR3 has 16 residues. The junction had 10 bases not matched to a gene; V was cut back by 6 bases and J by 1 base. Germline V lookup: CDR1 LGHNT, CDR2 FRNRAP. Here the CDR3 reads CASGNANRGWNTEAFF. CDR3 coding DNA: TGTGCTAGTGGGAATGCGAACAGGGGGTGGAACACTGAAGCTTTCTTT.

This clone was counted a few times. In DNA form, the CDR3 reads TGTGCCAGCAGCGTCATGCGGGAGACCCAGTACTTC. Translating it yields CASSVMRETQYF. The chain recombines TRBV11-2 with TRBJ2-5; D gene uncertain. Trimming cost V 5 bases and J 5 bases, with 9 bases left between them. This CDR3 is built from 12 residues. Germline V lookup: CDR1 SGHAT, CDR2 FQNNGV.

The chain joins TRBV7-9 to TRBJ2-5; D is unresolved. V gave up 5 bases and J gave up 4 bases, with 8 bases separating them. The CDR3 is made up of 12 amino acids. The germline CDR1 and CDR2 sequences are SEHNR and FQNEAQ (reference sequence). The CDR3 reads CASSPYGETQYF. The CDR3 DNA reads TGTGCCAGCAGCCCGTACGGAGAGACCCAGTACTTC.

V gene TRBV11-2 combines with J gene TRBJ1-1, with 7 bases lining up with TRBD1. The V and J ends lost 3 bases and 7 bases, in that order; junction bases with no gene match: 5. This CDR3 spans 13 amino acids. Looked up from germline, CDR1 is SGHAT and CDR2 is FQNNGV. CDR3 protein: CASSLGRGYEAFF. CDR3 nucleotides: TGTGCCAGCAGCTTGGGCAGGGGGTATGAAGCTTTCTTT.

This chain joins TRBV4-3 and TRBJ1-1; D is perhaps TRBD1 (5 bases). Germline assignment: CDR1 LGHNA and CDR2 YSLEER. V shed 0 bases and J shed 1 base, with 6 bases lying between them. The CDR3 covers 14 residues. The CDR3 sequence: CASSQEGGNTEAFF. CDR3 sequence (DNA): TGCGCCAGCAGCCAAGAGGGGGGGAACACTGAAGCTTTCTTT.

The chain recombines TRBV7-3 with TRBJ1-3; no clear D. CDR1 is SGHTA and CDR2 is FQGTGA in the germline V gene. Trimming removed 3 bases from V and 0 bases from J, with 9 bases in between. This CDR3 region has 15 residues. CDR3 DNA sequence: TGTGCCAGCAGCTTCAACTCGCACTCTGGAAACACCATATATTTT. It yields the protein CASSFNSHSGNTIYF.

The rearrangement links TRBV25-1 to TRBJ1-3; D is uncertain. This CDR3 region has 16 residues. The germline V gene has CDR1 MGHDK and CDR2 SYGVNS. Trimming pared 3 bases from V and 0 bases from J, leaving 12 bases between. Here the CDR3 DNA reads TGTGCCAGCAGTGAGTATGACGGACTCTCTGGAAACACCATATATTTT. Translated, it gives CASSEYDGLSGNTIYF.

This CDR3 reads CSFRRTNTGELFF. The CDR3 DNA follows: TGCAGCTTCAGGCGAACGAACACCGGGGAGCTGTTTTTT. The chain couples TRBV29-1 to TRBJ2-2; D gene unclear. This CDR3 region has 13 residues. Germline V CDR1 and CDR2: SQVTM, ANQGSEA. Deletions cut 8 bases from V and 0 bases from J, with 10 bases between.

The rearrangement joins TRBV27 to TRBJ2-5; no definite D call. The V end lost 3 bases, the J end lost 4 bases, and 15 bases lay between the germline ends. The CDR3 contains 15 residues. The germline V gene has CDR1 MNHEY and CDR2 SMNVEV (reference sequence). Written as DNA, the CDR3 is TGTGCCAGCAGTTTTGGGCACCCAGGCGGAGAGACCCAGTACTTC. Its translation: CASSFGHPGGETQYF.

This clone occurred once. This chain connects TRBV7-2 to TRBJ2-1, with D possibly being TRBD1 (6 bases). The germline V gene has CDR1 SGHTA and CDR2 FQGNSA. With 3 bases removed from V and 6 bases from J, the gap between germline ends came to 9 bases. The CDR3 totals 13 residues. CDR3 in DNA: TGTGCCAGCAGCTTTACAGGGACCAATGAGCAGTTCTTC. It is translated as CASSFTGTNEQFF. Based on the CDR3 plus reference TRBV7-2 and TRBJ2-1, the full variable domain is GAGVSQSPSNKVTEKGKDVELRCDPISGHTALYWYRQSLGQGLEFLIYFQGNSAPDKSGLPSDRFSAERTGGSVSTLTIQRTQQEDSAVYLCASSFTGTNEQFFGPGTRLTVL.

The chain couples TRBV5-1 to TRBJ2-3, with TRBD1 as a possible D gene (6 bases). The germline V gene has CDR1 SGHRS and CDR2 YFSETQ. The V gene lost 8 bases and the J gene lost 4 bases, with 14 bases spanning the gap. This CDR3 comprises 13 residues. The CDR3 is CASFRGSADTQYF. Here the CDR3 DNA reads TGCGCCAGTTTCAGGGGAAGCGCAGATACGCAGTATTTT.

This clone has just one count. The chain recombines TRBV4-3 with TRBJ1-4; D remains unclear. V lost 1 base, J lost 7 bases, and 19 bases lay in between. Germline CDR1 LGHNA, CDR2 YSLEER. CDR3 size: 17 residues. The CDR3 sequence is CASSQGGAGRVGEKLFF. The CDR3, as DNA: TGCGCCAGCAGCCAAGGAGGTGCGGGAAGGGTTGGTGAAAAACTGTTTTTT.